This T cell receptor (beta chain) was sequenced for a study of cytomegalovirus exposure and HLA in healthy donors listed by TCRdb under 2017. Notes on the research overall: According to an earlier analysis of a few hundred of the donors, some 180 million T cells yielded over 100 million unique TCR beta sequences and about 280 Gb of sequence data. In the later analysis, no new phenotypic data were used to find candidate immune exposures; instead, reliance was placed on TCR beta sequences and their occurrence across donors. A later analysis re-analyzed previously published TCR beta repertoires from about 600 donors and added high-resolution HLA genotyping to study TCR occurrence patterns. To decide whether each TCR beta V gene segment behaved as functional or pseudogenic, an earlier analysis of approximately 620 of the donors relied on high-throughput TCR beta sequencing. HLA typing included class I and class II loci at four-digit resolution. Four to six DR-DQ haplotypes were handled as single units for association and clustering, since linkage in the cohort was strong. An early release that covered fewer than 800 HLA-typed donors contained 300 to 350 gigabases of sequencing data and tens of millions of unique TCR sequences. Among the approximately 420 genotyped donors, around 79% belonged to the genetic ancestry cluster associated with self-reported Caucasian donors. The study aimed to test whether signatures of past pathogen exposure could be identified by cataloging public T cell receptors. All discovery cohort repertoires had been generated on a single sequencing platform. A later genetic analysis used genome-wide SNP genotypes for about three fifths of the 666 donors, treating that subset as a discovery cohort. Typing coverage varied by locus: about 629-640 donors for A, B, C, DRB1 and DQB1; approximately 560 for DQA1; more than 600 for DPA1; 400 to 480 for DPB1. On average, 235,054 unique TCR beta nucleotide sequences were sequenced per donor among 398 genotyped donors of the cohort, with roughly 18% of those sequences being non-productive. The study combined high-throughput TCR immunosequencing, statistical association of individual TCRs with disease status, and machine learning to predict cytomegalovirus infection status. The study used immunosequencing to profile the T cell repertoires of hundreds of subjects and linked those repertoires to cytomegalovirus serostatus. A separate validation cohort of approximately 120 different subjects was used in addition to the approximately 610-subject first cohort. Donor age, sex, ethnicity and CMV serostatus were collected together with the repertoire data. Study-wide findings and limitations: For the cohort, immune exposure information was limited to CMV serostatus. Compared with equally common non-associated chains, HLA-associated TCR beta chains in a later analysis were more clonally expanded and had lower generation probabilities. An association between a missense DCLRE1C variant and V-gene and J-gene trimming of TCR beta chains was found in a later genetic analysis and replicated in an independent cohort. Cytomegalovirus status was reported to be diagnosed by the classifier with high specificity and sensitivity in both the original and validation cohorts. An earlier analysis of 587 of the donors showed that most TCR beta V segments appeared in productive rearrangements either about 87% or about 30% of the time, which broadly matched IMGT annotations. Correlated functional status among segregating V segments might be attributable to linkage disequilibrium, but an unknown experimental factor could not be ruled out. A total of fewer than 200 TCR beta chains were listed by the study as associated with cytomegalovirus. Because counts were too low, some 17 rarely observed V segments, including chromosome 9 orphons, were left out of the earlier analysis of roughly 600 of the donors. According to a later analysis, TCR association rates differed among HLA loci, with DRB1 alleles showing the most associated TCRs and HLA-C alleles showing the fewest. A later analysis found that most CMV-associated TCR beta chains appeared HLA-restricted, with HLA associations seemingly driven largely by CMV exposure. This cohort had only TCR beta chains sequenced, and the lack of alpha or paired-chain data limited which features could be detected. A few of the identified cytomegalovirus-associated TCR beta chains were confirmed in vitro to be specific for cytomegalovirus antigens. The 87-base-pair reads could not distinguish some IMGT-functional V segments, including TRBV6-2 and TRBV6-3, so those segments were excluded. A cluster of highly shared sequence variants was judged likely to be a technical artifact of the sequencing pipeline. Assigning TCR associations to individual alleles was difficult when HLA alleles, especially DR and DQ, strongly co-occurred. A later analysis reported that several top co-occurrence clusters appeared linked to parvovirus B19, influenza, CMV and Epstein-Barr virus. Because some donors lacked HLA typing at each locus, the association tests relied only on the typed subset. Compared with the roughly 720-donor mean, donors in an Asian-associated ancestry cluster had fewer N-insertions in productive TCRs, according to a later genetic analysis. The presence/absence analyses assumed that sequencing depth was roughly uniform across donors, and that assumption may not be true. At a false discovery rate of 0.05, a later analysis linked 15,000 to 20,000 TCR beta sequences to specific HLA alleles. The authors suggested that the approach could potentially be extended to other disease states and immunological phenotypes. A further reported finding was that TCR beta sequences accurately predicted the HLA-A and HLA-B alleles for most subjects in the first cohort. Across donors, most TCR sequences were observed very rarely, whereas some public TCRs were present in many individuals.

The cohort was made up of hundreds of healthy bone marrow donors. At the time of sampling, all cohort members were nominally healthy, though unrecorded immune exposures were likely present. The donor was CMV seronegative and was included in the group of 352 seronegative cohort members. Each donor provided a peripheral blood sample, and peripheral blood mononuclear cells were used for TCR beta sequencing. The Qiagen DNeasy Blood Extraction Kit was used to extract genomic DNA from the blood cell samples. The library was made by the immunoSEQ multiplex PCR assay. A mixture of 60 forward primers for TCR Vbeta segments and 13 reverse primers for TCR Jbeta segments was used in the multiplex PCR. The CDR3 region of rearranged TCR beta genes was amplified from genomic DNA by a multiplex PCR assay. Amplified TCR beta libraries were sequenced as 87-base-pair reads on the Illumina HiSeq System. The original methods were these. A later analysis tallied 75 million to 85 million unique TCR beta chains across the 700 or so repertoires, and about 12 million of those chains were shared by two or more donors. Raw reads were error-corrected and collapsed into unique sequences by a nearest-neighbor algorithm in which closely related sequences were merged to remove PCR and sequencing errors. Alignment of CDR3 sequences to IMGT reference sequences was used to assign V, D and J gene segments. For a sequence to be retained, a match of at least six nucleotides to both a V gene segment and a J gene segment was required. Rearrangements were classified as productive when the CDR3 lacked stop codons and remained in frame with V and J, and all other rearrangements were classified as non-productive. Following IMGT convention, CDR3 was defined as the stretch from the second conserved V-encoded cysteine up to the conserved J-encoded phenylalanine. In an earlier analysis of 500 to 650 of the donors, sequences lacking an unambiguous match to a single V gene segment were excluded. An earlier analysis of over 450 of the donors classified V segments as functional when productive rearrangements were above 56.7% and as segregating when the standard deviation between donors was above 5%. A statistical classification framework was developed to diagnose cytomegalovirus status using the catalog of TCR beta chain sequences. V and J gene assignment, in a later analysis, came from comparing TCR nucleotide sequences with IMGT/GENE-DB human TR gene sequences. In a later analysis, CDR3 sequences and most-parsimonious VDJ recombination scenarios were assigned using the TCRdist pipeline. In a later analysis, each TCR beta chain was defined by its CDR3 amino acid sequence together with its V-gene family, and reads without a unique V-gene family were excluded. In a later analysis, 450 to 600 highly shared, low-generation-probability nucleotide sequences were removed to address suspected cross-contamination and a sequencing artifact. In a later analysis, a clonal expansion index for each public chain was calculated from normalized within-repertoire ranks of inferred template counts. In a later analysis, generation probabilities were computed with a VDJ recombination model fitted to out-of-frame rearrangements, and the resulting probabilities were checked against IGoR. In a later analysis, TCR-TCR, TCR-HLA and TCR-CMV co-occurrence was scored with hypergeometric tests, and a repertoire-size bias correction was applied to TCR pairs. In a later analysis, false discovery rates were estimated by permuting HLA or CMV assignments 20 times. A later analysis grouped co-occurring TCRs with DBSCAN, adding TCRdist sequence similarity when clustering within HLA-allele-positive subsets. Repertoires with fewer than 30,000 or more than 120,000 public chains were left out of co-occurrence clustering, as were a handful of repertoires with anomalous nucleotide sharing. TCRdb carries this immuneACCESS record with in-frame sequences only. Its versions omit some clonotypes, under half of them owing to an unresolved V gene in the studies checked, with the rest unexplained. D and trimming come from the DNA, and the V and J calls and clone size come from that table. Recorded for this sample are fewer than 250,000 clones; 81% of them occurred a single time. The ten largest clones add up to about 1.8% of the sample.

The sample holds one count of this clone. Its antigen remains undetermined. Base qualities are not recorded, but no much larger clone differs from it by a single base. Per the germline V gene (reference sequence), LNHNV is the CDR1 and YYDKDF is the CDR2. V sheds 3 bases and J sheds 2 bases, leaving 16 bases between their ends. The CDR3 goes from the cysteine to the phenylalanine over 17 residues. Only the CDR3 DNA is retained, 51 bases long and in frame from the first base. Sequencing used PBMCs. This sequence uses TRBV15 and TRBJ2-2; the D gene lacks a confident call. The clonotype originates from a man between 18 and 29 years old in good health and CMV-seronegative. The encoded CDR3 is CATSRTRITLNTGELFF. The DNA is TGTGCCACCAGCAGGACCAGGATAACTCTTAACACCGGGGAGCTGTTTTTT.